This T cell receptor beta chain was found in a study of CD8 T cells in ankylosing spondylitis. Broader study findings: A TCR beta motif made of eight highly homologous variants seemed typical of ankylosing spondylitis blood.

MiXCR was run by TCRdb on the 5' RACE reads, yielding one entry per CDR3 protein. The sample lists a few hundred thousand distinct CDR3 sequences, 15% to 20% occurring once. The CDR3 extends over 13 amino acids. Germline V gene lookup returns CDR1 LGHDT and CDR2 YNNKEL (reference sequence). V gave up 6 bases and J gave up 7 bases, with 12 bases separating them. This clonotype was counted at least ten times. Antigen: not known. J is TRBJ2-2 and V is TRBV3-1; D may be TRBD1 or TRBD2 (5 bases each). This TCR was sampled from a male donor with ankylosing spondylitis. Material: blood, either unsorted or a sorted T cell fraction (not recorded which). The CDR3 region is CASRSWDDGELFF. The CDR3 bases are TGTGCCAGCAGATCTTGGGACGACGGGGAGCTGTTTTTT. The full variable domain, rest sourced from reference TRBV3-1 and TRBJ2-2, is DTAVSQTPKYLVTQMGNDKSIKCEQNLGHDTMYWYKQDSKKFLKIMFSYNNKELIINETVPNRFSPKSPDKAHLNLHINSLELGDSAVYFCASRSWDDGELFFGEGSRLTVL.